This T cell receptor (beta chain) was profiled in a study of persistence of HIV-infected CD4 T cells. Looking at the study overall: A couple of participants gave one leukapheresis sample; others gave up to about 180 mL blood repeatedly.

Study-level findings and limits: Proviral oligoclonality tracked with TCR oligoclonality within the same sorted cells.

Nonspecific anti-CD3/anti-CD28 bead stimulation represents the broad CD4+ T cell repertoire. Sorting selected CD4+ T cells upregulating both CD40 ligand and CD69. Undetectable plasma HIV-1 RNA below 50 copies/mL lasted at least 4 years. A roughly 20-hour stimulation of CD8-depleted PBMCs used anti-CD28/CD49d costimulation, CD40-blocking antibody and enfuvirtide. Germline V gene data show CDR1 as SGHVS and CDR2 as FQNEAQ. The CDR3 is 19 amino acids. The V gene end was trimmed by 2 bases and the J gene end by 0 bases; junction bases not matched to a gene: 13. This clone has just one count. Its target is not known. Sequencing used immunoSEQ version 4 in survey mode. The data were produced by immunoSEQ multiplex PCR, yet TCRdb's version contains in-frame clones alone and is incomplete. The sample shows approximately 45,000 clones, 75% to 90% of them seen only once.

The source of this sequence is an adult woman with HIV who was CMV-seropositive. Sequencing was performed on CD4+ T cells sorted from PBMCs after approximately 19-hour stimulation, taken from a patient who received antiretroviral therapy. This rearrangement joins TRBV7-8 to TRBJ1-1; the match to TRBD1 covers 9 bases. CDR3 sequence (DNA): TGTGCCAGCAGCTTATCCACAGGGGGCGGACGTGCTTTGAACACTGAAGCTTTCTTT. Translating gives CASSLSTGGGRALNTEAFF. Looking up the rest from reference TRBV7-8 and TRBJ1-1 gives the full variable domain: GAGVSQSPRYKVAKRGQDVALRCDPISGHVSLFWYQQALGQGPEFLTYFQNEAQLDKSGLPSDRFFAERPEGSVSTLKIQRTQQEDSAVYLCASSLSTGGGRALNTEAFFGQGTRLTVV.